The sequence of this T cell receptor beta chain was determined in a study of PD-1 blockade in classical Hodgkin lymphoma. Overall study findings and caveats: Newly diagnosed patients and complete responders had comparable diversity at baseline.

The V end lost 5 bases, the J end lost 4 bases, and 17 bases lay between the germline ends. The CDR3 runs 15 residues. Germline assignment: CDR1 SGHVS and CDR2 FQNEAQ. Data came from immunoSEQ multiplex PCR; TCRdb stores just in-frame clones and leaves some out. The table shows around 40,000 clones, with about 77% occurring only once. Points on this clone: Its specificity is not known.

Each patient's relapse followed autologous stem cell transplantation, and brentuximab vedotin exposure varied. This sequence was found in a human donor with classical Hodgkin lymphoma. This chain links TRBV7-8 with TRBJ1-2; possible D gene TRBD1, 6 bases. This specimen consisted of peripheral blood mononuclear cells (PBMCs), obtained at baseline. CDR3 in amino acids: CASSIHQGPSYGYTF. CDR3 nucleotides: TGTGCCAGCAGCATCCATCAGGGGCCTAGCTATGGCTACACCTTC.